The source of this T cell receptor (beta chain) is a study of OX40 agonist ivuxolimab in advanced cancers. Across the study: The patients got ivuxolimab, which is an agonistic anti-OX40 (CD134) antibody. Study-wide results and caveats: The study did not work out the antigen specificity of the expanded peripheral T cells. In CD8+ T cells, expanded clones were on average more numerous than in CD4+.

The table came from immunoSEQ multiplex PCR; TCRdb's copy has only in-frame clones and leaves some out. Here the sample spans about 46,000 clones, roughly nine tenths being singletons. Note on this clone: The target antigen is unknown.

This CDR3 is 12 amino acids long. Trimming removed 5 bases from V and 5 bases from J, with 10 bases in between. Germline-derived CDR1 and CDR2 are SEHNR and FQNEAQ (reference sequence). V and J are TRBV7-9 and TRBJ2-7, with D hard to call. This sequence originates from an adult with an advanced solid tumor such as melanoma, head and neck, liver or kidney cancer. This material consisted of CD4+ or CD8+ T cells sorted from blood, taken in a trial of the OX40 agonist ivuxolimab. The CDR3, as DNA: TGTGCCAGCAGCAAGACACCCCACGAGCAGTACGTC. Translation: CASSKTPHEQYV.